Listed here are 23 T cell receptor beta chains from one sample, sequenced in a study of T cell repertoires in cytomegalovirus infection. TCRdb re-analysed the reads in MiXCR, keeping a single row per CDR3 protein. Of around 170,000 distinct CDR3 sequences listed, about 15% are singletons. Sequenced sample: PBMCs. The receptor source for this set is a human donor in good health (CMV status not recorded). Some clones in this sample may be carry-over from other donors' samples.

The V call is TRBV7-3, the J call TRBJ2-1, with no clear D. V lost 1 base, J lost 0 bases, and 13 bases lay in between. The CDR3 consists of 17 residues. The germline V gene has CDR1 SGHTA and CDR2 FQGTGA. The CDR3 region is CASSLKIGRSSYNEQFF. As DNA, the CDR3 is TGTGCCAGCAGCTTAAAAATCGGTAGAAGCTCCTACAATGAGCAGTTCTTC.

This clonotype was seen only a few times. The chain carries TRBV6-2 or TRBV6-3 and TRBJ1-5, with TRBD1 matching over 7 bases. This CDR3 has 14 amino acids. Losses at the gene ends were 6 bases for V and 7 bases for J; bases not matched to a gene: 9. In germline, CDR1 is MNHEY, CDR2 SVGEGT. CDR3 in amino acids: CASRDRALGQPQHF. CDR3 sequence (DNA): TGTGCCAGCAGAGACAGGGCTTTGGGCCAGCCCCAGCATTTT.

The DNA for the CDR3 is TGTGCCAGCAGAGGTGGAGCCAGGGGCACTGAAGCTTTCTTT. Encoded protein: CASRGGARGTEAFF. The V gene is TRBV28, the J gene TRBJ1-1, with D possibly matching TRBD1 (6 bases). CDR1 is MDHEN, CDR2 SYDVKM, per germline. The ends were cut back, 6 bases at V and 4 bases at J, with 15 bases in the middle. The CDR3 runs to 14 residues.

This clonotype was counted ten times or more. This chain joins TRBV6-2 or TRBV6-3 and TRBJ2-2, with D unresolved. The V end was cut by 4 bases, the J end by 1 base, with 13 bases between. The germline CDR1 and CDR2 sequences are MNHEY and SVGEGT. The CDR3 is 16 residues long. The CDR3 spells CASSSSRNWNTGELFF. In DNA, the CDR3 is TGTGCCAGCAGTTCTTCTCGAAACTGGAACACCGGGGAGCTGTTTTTT.

This clonotype has ten or more counts. The chain carries TRBV7-2 and TRBJ1-4, with a possible D match to TRBD1 (6 bases). The CDR3 spans 15 residues. Per the germline V gene, CDR1 is SGHTA and CDR2 is FQGNSA. V lost 1 base and J 8 bases, leaving 14 bases between the germline ends. CDR3 protein: CASSLVAGVQEKLFF. CDR3 in DNA: TGTGCCAGCAGCTTAGTGGCAGGGGTACAAGAAAAACTGTTTTTT.

The chain has TRBV6-5 and TRBJ1-6; 10 nucleotides match TRBD1. This CDR3 has 19 amino acids. The V and J ends lost 0 bases and 0 bases, in that order; junction bases with no gene match: 5. CDR1 MNHEY and CDR2 SVGAGI come from the germline V gene. DNA for the CDR3: TGTGCCAGCAGTTACTCGGGACAGGGGTACAGCTCCTATAATTCACCCCTCCACTTT. Amino acid sequence: CASSYSGQGYSSYNSPLHF.

This clonotype was counted between two and nine times. The chain combines TRBV19 with TRBJ2-5; tentatively, D is TRBD2 (5 bases). Germline-derived CDR1 and CDR2 are LNHDA and SQIVND (reference sequence). The V and J ends lost 5 bases and 3 bases respectively, with 10 bases between them. The CDR3 extends over 13 amino acids. The CDR3 here is CASSLGLKETQYF. The CDR3, as DNA: TGTGCCAGTAGTCTAGGACTCAAAGAGACCCAGTACTTC.

This clonotype was observed at least ten times. J is TRBJ1-5 and V is TRBV27; TRBD1 aligns across 8 bases. Germline-derived CDR1 and CDR2 are MNHEY and SMNVEV (reference sequence). J was trimmed by 6 bases and V by 3 bases; bases with no gene match: 7. The CDR3 has 15 amino acids. Written as DNA, the CDR3 is TGTGCCAGCAGTTTTATTGCAGGGGGCATTCAGCCCCAGCATTTT. This gives the protein CASSFIAGGIQPQHF.

This clonotype showed up many times. An end of the junction does not agree with germline; a read error may underlie this. The CDR3 DNA follows: TGTGCCAGCAGCCGTGGCCCCCCTCGAGACTCCTTCGAGCAGTACTTC. Translated, it gives CASSRGPPRDSFEQYF. The V gene is TRBV7-2, the J gene TRBJ2-7, with no clear D. This CDR3 is built from 16 residues. Germline V gene data show CDR1 as SGHTA and CDR2 as FQGNSA.

This clonotype was counted ten times or more. This chain links TRBV7-2 with TRBJ2-2, with 9 nucleotides matching TRBD2. The CDR3 covers 15 residues. V lost 3 bases to trimming and J lost 6 bases; unmatched junction nucleotides: 5. Germline CDR1 SGHTA, CDR2 FQGNSA. The CDR3 is CASSFLSGSAGELFF. CDR3 nucleotide sequence: TGTGCCAGCAGCTTTCTTAGCGGGAGCGCCGGGGAGCTGTTTTTT.

This clonotype was found many times. This chain joins TRBV7-2 and TRBJ1-2; 7 bases agree with TRBD1. Germline assignment: CDR1 SGHTA and CDR2 FQGNSA. J lost 2 bases, V lost 5 bases, and 5 bases had no gene match. The CDR3 sequence is 14 residues long. CDR3 amino acids: CASSMTGPNYGYTF. The CDR3 DNA follows: TGTGCCAGCAGCATGACAGGGCCCAACTATGGCTACACCTTC.

The sample holds many counts of this clonotype. The V call is TRBV20-1, the J call TRBJ1-5; 7 bases match TRBD1. The CDR3 spans 16 residues. The V segment lost 0 bases and the J segment 4 bases; nucleotides outside the gene matches: 9. Per germline, CDR1 DFQATT and CDR2 SNEGSKA (reference sequence). The CDR3 region is CSARDRRQGRNQPQHF. The CDR3, as DNA: TGCAGTGCTAGAGATAGGAGACAGGGACGGAATCAGCCCCAGCATTTT.

This clonotype was observed a handful of times. The V and J genes are TRBV12-3 or TRBV12-4 and TRBJ1-1; D call uncertain. This CDR3 has 12 residues. V dropped 2 bases and J dropped 11 bases, with 12 bases sitting between them. The CDR3 region has the DNA TGTGCCAGCAGTTTACCCGCAATAGATGCTTTCTTT. Protein sequence: CASSLPAIDAFF.

This clonotype was counted at least ten times. The DNA for the CDR3 is TGTGCCAGCAGCTTTGAGGGTTTGAGTTATGGCTACACCTTC. Amino acid sequence: CASSFEGLSYGYTF. The chain combines TRBV7-2 with TRBJ1-2; D is unclear. This CDR3 region has 14 residues. The germline V and J ends were trimmed by 3 bases and 5 bases, with 13 bases remaining between them. Germline V gene sequence: CDR1 SGHTA, CDR2 FQGNSA.

This clonotype was observed a few times. This chain uses TRBV6-5 with TRBJ2-1; D possibly corresponds to TRBD2 (6 bases). With 6 bases removed from V and 5 bases from J, the gap between germline ends came to 14 bases. This CDR3 is 14 amino acids long. Germline CDR1 reads MNHEY; CDR2 reads SVGAGI. CDR3: CASRLDGTHNEQFF. In DNA form, the CDR3 reads TGTGCCAGCAGGCTCGACGGGACTCACAATGAGCAGTTCTTC.

The J gene is TRBJ1-5, the V gene TRBV6-2 or TRBV6-3; D possibly corresponds to TRBD1 (5 bases). Germline V gene lookup returns CDR1 MNHEY and CDR2 SVGEGT. This CDR3 is 15 amino acids long. Trimming took 5 bases from V and 5 from J, leaving 16 bases between them. In DNA, the CDR3 is TGTGCCAGCAGTCCCCGGGCGAGGGGCTATCAGCCCCAGCATTTT. Its translation: CASSPRARGYQPQHF.

This clonotype was seen once. The chain has TRBV19 and TRBJ1-5; possible D gene TRBD1, 6 bases. This CDR3 region has 15 residues. The germline gives CDR1 LNHDA, CDR2 SQIVND (reference sequence). V lost 3 bases to trimming and J lost 6 bases, with 15 bases between them. Written as DNA, the CDR3 is TGTGCCAGTAGTATTGGCAGGGAAGGGGGTCAGCCCCAGCATTTT. The encoded protein is CASSIGREGGQPQHF.

This clonotype was counted at least ten times. V usage is TRBV12-3 or TRBV12-4 and J usage is TRBJ2-1; no clear D. CDR3 length: 14 residues. The V and J ends lost 4 bases and 11 bases respectively, with 18 bases between them. This chain's CDR3 is CASSWTPPPGKQFF. The CDR3 nucleotides are TGTGCCAGCAGTTGGACCCCGCCGCCGGGTAAGCAGTTCTTC.

This clonotype has only a few counts. J is TRBJ1-2 and V is TRBV28; 7 positions agree with TRBD1. Germline CDR1 MDHEN, CDR2 SYDVKM. The CDR3 has 14 amino acids. The V gene end was trimmed by 5 bases and the J gene end by 2 bases; junction bases not matched to a gene: 5. CDR3 amino acids: CASSTMTGNYGYTF. As DNA, the CDR3 is TGTGCCAGCAGTACCATGACAGGGAACTATGGCTACACCTTC.

V gene TRBV2 combines with J gene TRBJ2-7, with 11 bases fitting TRBD2. Germline trimming cut 4 bases from V and 5 bases from J; bases unmatched to any gene: 1. The CDR3 contains 13 residues. Germline lookup yields CDR1 SNHLY and CDR2 FYNNEI. The CDR3 DNA reads TGTGCCAGCAGTGGACTAGCGGGGCACGAGCAGTACTTC. Amino acid sequence: CASSGLAGHEQYF.

For the CDR3, the DNA is TGTGCCAGCAGTTTGCTCTCGGATGAGCAGTTCTTC. Amino acid sequence: CASSLLSDEQFF. This chain links TRBV28 with TRBJ2-1; D is unresolved. The CDR3 is 12 residues long. V was pared by 3 bases and J by 8 bases, with 8 bases between. Germline CDR1 and CDR2: MDHEN and SYDVKM.

This clonotype was seen repeatedly, ten times or more. The gene calls are TRBV7-3 and TRBJ2-1; 8 nucleotides match TRBD1. After removal of 0 bases from V and 3 bases from J, the junction contained 13 bases not matched to a gene. Germline loops: CDR1 SGHTA, CDR2 FQGTGA. The length of the CDR3 is 19 residues. The CDR3 is CASSLTPARQGRGYNEQFF. CDR3 DNA: TGTGCCAGCAGCTTAACCCCGGCGCGACAGGGGCGCGGCTACAATGAGCAGTTCTTC.

This clonotype was counted ten times or more. The chain combines TRBV7-9 with TRBJ2-7; 14 bases line up with TRBD2. Germline assignment: CDR1 SEHNR and CDR2 FQNEAQ (reference sequence). V gave up 6 bases and J gave up 5 bases; unmatched junction bases: 6. There are 15 residues in the CDR3. CDR3 sequence: CASRHSGLAGDEQYF. The DNA of the CDR3 is TGTGCCAGCAGACACTCGGGACTAGCGGGAGACGAGCAGTACTTC.